This T cell receptor beta chain was identified in a study of blood T cells in healthy people across ages. The study's findings and limits: Donors of long life had a larger count of naive CD4+ cells and greater diversity than aged donors.

On this clonotype: Its antigen is unidentified.

V was shortened by 7 bases and J by 2 bases, with 21 bases between the two germline ends. This CDR3 region has 17 residues. CDR1 is MGHDK, CDR2 SYGVNS, per germline. It was with a sample-barcoded 5' primer and a J-beta primer mix that a second PCR of about 7 to 12 cycles was run. From the 5' RACE reads, TCRdb called clonotypes with MiXCR, one entry per CDR3 protein. The sample consists of around 850,000 distinct CDR3 sequences, roughly 34% of them appearing once. This chain uses TRBV25-1 with TRBJ1-5; D might be TRBD1 (5 bases). The source is a man aged 18-30 years in good health. The sequenced sample was blood. The DNA for the CDR3 is TGTGCCAGCATTTGGGCAGGGCAGCGTGGGGGCAATCAGCCCCAGCATTTT. Residues: CASIWAGQRGGNQPQHF.